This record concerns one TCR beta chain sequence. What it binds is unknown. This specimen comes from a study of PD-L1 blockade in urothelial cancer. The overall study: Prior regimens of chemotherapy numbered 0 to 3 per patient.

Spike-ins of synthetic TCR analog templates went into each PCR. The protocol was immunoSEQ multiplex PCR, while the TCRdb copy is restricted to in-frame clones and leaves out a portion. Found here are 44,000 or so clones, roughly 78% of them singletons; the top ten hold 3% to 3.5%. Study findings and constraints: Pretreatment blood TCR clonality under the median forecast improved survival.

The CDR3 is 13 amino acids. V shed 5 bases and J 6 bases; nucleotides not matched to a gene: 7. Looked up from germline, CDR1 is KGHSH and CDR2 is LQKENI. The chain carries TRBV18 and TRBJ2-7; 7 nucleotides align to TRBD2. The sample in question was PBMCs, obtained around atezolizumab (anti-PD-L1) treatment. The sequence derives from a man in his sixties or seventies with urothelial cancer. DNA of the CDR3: TGTGCCAGCTCAGGTACCGGCGGGGGCGAGCAGTACTTC. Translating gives CASSGTGGGEQYF.